The source of this T cell receptor beta chain is a study of blood T cell repertoires in COVID-19. Profiled with immunoSEQ multiplex PCR; TCRdb holds only in-frame clones, not every one. Seen here are more than 250,000 clones, approximately 88% observed once, and the top ten hold about 6.8%. Germline CDR1 GTSNPN, CDR2 SVGIG (reference sequence). The CDR3 extends over 15 amino acids. V gave up 0 bases and J gave up 7 bases; unmatched junction bases: 8. Sequenced sample: peripheral blood. The rearrangement links TRBV30 to TRBJ2-1, with TRBD2 matching 8 bases. This receptor was identified in a young man who had recovered from COVID-19. The CDR3 DNA follows: TGTGCCTGGAGTGTAAGCAGCGGGAGTTTAAATGAGCAGTTCTTC. As protein: CAWSVSSGSLNEQFF.